These 30 T cell receptor beta chains were sequenced from one sample in a study of blood T cells in healthy people across ages. The second PCR ran about 6 to 11 cycles with a sample-barcoded 5' primer and J-beta primers. One entry per CDR3 protein, called by TCRdb with MiXCR from the 5' RACE reads. The sample yields over a million distinct CDR3 sequences, about 42% seen once. Sample: blood. These receptors all stem from a woman aged 18 to 35 in good health.

The chain is built from TRBV28 and TRBJ2-5, with a possible D match to TRBD1 (6 bases). Trimming took off 6 bases at V and 3 bases at J, with 11 bases between the two ends. The CDR3 is made up of 13 amino acids. Germline V lookup: CDR1 MDHEN, CDR2 SYDVKM. CDR3 amino acids: CASRRQVEETQYF. CDR3 in DNA: TGTGCCAGCAGAAGACAGGTAGAAGAGACCCAGTACTTC.

This clonotype appeared a few times. This rearrangement joins TRBV7-9 to TRBJ1-2; no clear D. Trimming took off 6 bases at V and 13 bases at J, with 15 bases between the two ends. The CDR3 covers 11 residues. Looked up from germline, CDR1 is SEHNR and CDR2 is FQNEAQ (reference sequence). DNA for the CDR3: TGTGCCAGCAGTTCGAGAGCCCCGGGCACCTTC. Protein product: CASSSRAPGTF.

This clonotype was seen a handful of times. The V call is TRBV29-1, the J call TRBJ1-4; TRBD1 agrees at 8 bases. Looked up from germline, CDR1 is SQVTM and CDR2 is ANQGSEA. The V and J ends lost 4 bases and 4 bases, in that order; junction bases with no gene match: 5. This CDR3 region has 14 residues. The CDR3 sequence: CSVGDRTVNEKLFF. The CDR3 bases are TGCAGCGTTGGGGACAGGACCGTTAATGAAAAACTGTTTTTT.

As concerns this clonotype: With a much larger clone just one base away, this may be a read error. CDR3 loop: CASSVVSQETQYF. CDR3 bases: TGTGCCAGCAGCGTAGTCAGCCAAGAGACCCAGTACTTC. This chain uses TRBV7-2 with TRBJ2-5; D is unclear. This CDR3 region has 13 residues. Germline assignment: CDR1 SGHTA and CDR2 FQGNSA. Trimming shortened V by 5 bases and J by 1 base, and 8 bases separated the two germline ends. Full variable domain (rest looked up from reference TRBV7-2 and TRBJ2-5): GAGVSQSPSNKVTEKGKDVELRCDPISGHTALYWYRQSLGQGLEFLIYFQGNSAPDKSGLPSDRFSAERTGGSVSTLTIQRTQQEDSAVYLCASSVVSQETQYFGPGTRLLVL.

The V and J genes are TRBV6-2 or TRBV6-3 and TRBJ2-7; D is perhaps TRBD1 (7 bases). The V gene's germline CDR1 is MNHEY and CDR2 SVGEGT. V was cut by 10 bases and J by 1 base, with 20 bases left in between. The CDR3 extends over 15 amino acids. The CDR3 DNA is TGTGCCACCCTGGGGGGTGACAGGGTGTCCTACGAGCAGTACTTC. Translation gives CATLGGDRVSYEQYF.

As DNA, the CDR3 is TGTGCCAGCAGCTTCGACATGGCTACCTACAATGAGCAGTACTTC. Amino acids: CASSFDMATYNEQYF. The chain carries TRBV7-3 and TRBJ2-7; no clear D gene. Deletions cut 3 bases from V and 7 bases from J, with 19 bases between. CDR1 and CDR2 from the germline V gene are SGHTA and FQGTGA. This CDR3 is built from 15 residues.

As regards this clonotype: The junction differs from germline at one of its ends, possibly a read error. The J gene is TRBJ2-7, the V gene TRBV5-1; D call uncertain. Germline values: CDR1 SGHRS, CDR2 YFSETQ. The CDR3 runs 14 residues. The CDR3 nucleotides are TGCGCCAGCAGCTCAGACGGATCTGCCTACGGGCAGTACTTC. Its protein product is CASSSDGSAYGQYF.

The rearrangement uses TRBV7-2 and TRBJ2-7; possibly TRBD1 or TRBD2 for D (6 bases each). The last part of the DNA fits TRBJ2-4 better; the J call may be wrong. The length of the CDR3 is 17 residues. From germline, CDR1 is SGHTA and CDR2 FQGNSA. The DNA for the CDR3 is TGTGCCAGCAGCTTAGGCGGAGGGCTGGGGGCGATCAACATTCAGTACTTC. Protein product: CASSLGGGLGAINIQYF.

The rearrangement uses TRBV2 and TRBJ1-2; D gene ambiguous. CDR3 length: 15 residues. Germline V lookup: CDR1 SNHLY, CDR2 FYNNEI. V was trimmed by 2 bases and J by 2 bases, leaving 12 bases between them. Written as DNA, the CDR3 is TGTGCCAGCAGTGAATCCGGGATCGGGAACTATGGCTACACCTTC. Protein product: CASSESGIGNYGYTF.

The rearrangement joins TRBV6-5 to TRBJ2-1; D is unclear. Trimming cost V 0 bases and J 4 bases, with 7 bases left between them. CDR1 is MNHEY and CDR2 is SVGAGI in the germline V gene. This CDR3 has 14 amino acids. This CDR3 is CASSYSKGYNEQFF. CDR3 in DNA: TGTGCCAGCAGTTACTCGAAAGGTTACAATGAGCAGTTCTTC.

The chain recombines TRBV27 with TRBJ2-7; possible D gene TRBD1, 6 bases. From germline, CDR1 is MNHEY and CDR2 SMNVEV (reference sequence). The CDR3 is 15 residues long. The V and J ends lost 5 bases and 7 bases respectively, with 21 bases between them. DNA of the CDR3: TGTGCCAGCAGTCTCGACAGGTCCAACTACAATGAGCAGTACTTC. Translated, it gives CASSLDRSNYNEQYF.

This clonotype has only a few counts. V usage is TRBV20-1 and J usage is TRBJ2-1; TRBD2 aligns across 7 bases. This CDR3 region has 12 residues. J lost 10 bases, V lost 3 bases, and 6 bases had no gene match. Germline values: CDR1 DFQATT, CDR2 SNEGSKA (reference sequence). CDR3 DNA sequence: TGCAGTGCTAGCAGAGCGGGGTCAGAGCAGTTCTTC. This codes for CSASRAGSEQFF.

With regard to this clonotype: A junction end diverges from the germline sequence, so it may reflect a read error. The rearrangement links TRBV6-2 or TRBV6-3 to TRBJ2-4, with D perhaps TRBD2 (6 bases). The CDR3 has 14 amino acids. CDR1 and CDR2 (germline): MNHEY, SVGEGT. DNA of the CDR3: TGTGCCCGCAGTTACCTGGGACTCCTCGACGGGCGGTACTTC. Protein: CARSYLGLLDGRYF.

This chain uses TRBV4-3 with TRBJ2-2, with TRBD1 matching 9 bases. After removal of 1 base from V and 4 bases from J, the junction contained 7 bases not matched to a gene. CDR1 and CDR2 (germline): LGHNA, YSLEER. The CDR3 contains 17 residues. The CDR3 DNA reads TGCGCCAGCAGCCAAGGTTTCGGGACAGGGATCACCGGGGAGCTGTTTTTT. It translates to CASSQGFGTGITGELFF.

This clonotype was observed a handful of times. The chain employs TRBV25-1 and TRBJ1-2; D remains ambiguous. Trimming stripped 2 bases from V and 5 bases from J, with 6 bases between. CDR3 size: 12 residues. CDR1 MGHDK and CDR2 SYGVNS come from the germline V gene. The CDR3 here is CASSEPPYGYTF. The CDR3 DNA sequence: TGTGCCAGCAGTGAACCGCCTTATGGCTACACCTTC.

Points on this clonotype: At one boundary the junction diverges from the germline segment, which might be a read error. CDR3 residues: CASSEGGGTEVFF. CDR3 nucleotide sequence: TGTGCCAGCAGCGAGGGCGGGGGTACTGAAGTTTTCTTT. The genes are TRBV9 and TRBJ1-1; maybe TRBD1 (5 bases). This CDR3 is built from 13 residues. CDR1 is SGDLS and CDR2 is YYNGEE in the germline V gene.

This clonotype was recorded at least ten times. The rearrangement joins TRBV5-6 to TRBJ2-1; D gene uncertain. The CDR3 totals 12 residues. V lost 2 bases and J 5 bases, leaving 5 bases between the germline ends. CDR1 and CDR2 from the germline V gene are SGHDT and YYEEEE. DNA of the CDR3: TGTGCCAGCAGCTTTAAGGACAATGAGCAGTTCTTC. It encodes CASSFKDNEQFF.

The chain recombines TRBV6-6 with TRBJ2-7; TRBD1 is a possible D gene (6 bases). The DNA matches TRBJ2-4 better at its end, which makes the J call doubtful. This CDR3 contains 15 residues. Germline values: CDR1 MNHNY, CDR2 SVGAGI (reference sequence). The CDR3 region is CASSYSPGDKNIQYF. DNA of the CDR3: TGTGCCAGCAGTTACTCCCCAGGGGACAAAAACATTCAGTACTTC.

Here the CDR3 reads CASSQDWMTPVGYGYTF. The CDR3, as DNA: TGTGCCAGCAGCCAAGATTGGATGACCCCCGTTGGATATGGCTACACCTTC. This chain connects TRBV3-1 to TRBJ1-2; D gene unclear. V lost 0 bases, J lost 5 bases, and 19 bases lay in between. CDR3 size: 17 residues. Germline V gene sequence: CDR1 LGHDT, CDR2 YNNKEL (reference sequence). Drawing the rest from reference TRBV3-1 and TRBJ1-2, the complete variable domain is DTAVSQTPKYLVTQMGNDKSIKCEQNLGHDTMYWYKQDSKKFLKIMFSYNNKELIINETVPNRFSPKSPDKAHLNLHINSLELGDSAVYFCASSQDWMTPVGYGYTFGSGTRLTVV.

This clonotype appeared a few times. The genes are TRBV20-1 and TRBJ1-5, with a tentative D call TRBD1 (5 bases). Germline CDR1 reads DFQATT; CDR2 reads SNEGSKA (reference sequence). The CDR3 totals 15 residues. V lost 1 base and J 0 bases, leaving 10 bases between the germline ends. The CDR3 here is CSARAGAYSNQPQHF. The CDR3 DNA reads as TGCAGTGCTAGAGCCGGGGCATATAGCAATCAGCCCCAGCATTTT.

This chain links TRBV13 with TRBJ1-3; D gene ambiguous. Trimming cost V 7 bases and J 4 bases, with 14 bases left between them. CDR1 PRHDT and CDR2 FYEKMQ come from the germline V gene (reference sequence). This CDR3 has 14 residues. The CDR3 bases are TGTGCCAGCACCCGAATCTCGGGAGGAAACACCATATATTTT. Protein: CASTRISGGNTIYF.

This clonotype was seen a few times. The chain combines TRBV4-1 with TRBJ1-1; TRBD1 aligns across 8 bases. This CDR3 contains 15 residues. V lost 3 bases to trimming and J lost 6 bases; unmatched junction nucleotides: 9. Germline V gives CDR1 MGHRA, CDR2 YSYEKL. This CDR3 is CASSHPRQGRAEAFF. The DNA for the CDR3 is TGCGCCAGCAGCCATCCCCGACAGGGGCGGGCTGAAGCTTTCTTT.

This clonotype turned up a few times. The CDR3 spells CSVATGLWGNQPQHF. Here the CDR3 DNA reads TGCAGCGTTGCTACGGGGCTCTGGGGCAATCAGCCCCAGCATTTT. The chain recombines TRBV29-1 with TRBJ1-5; weak D call: TRBD1 (5 bases). The germline CDR1 and CDR2 sequences are SQVTM and ANQGSEA. The CDR3 consists of 15 residues. Trimming took 4 bases from V and 2 from J, leaving 15 bases between them.

The genes are TRBV28 and TRBJ2-3, with TRBD1 matching over 12 bases. Germline CDR1 MDHEN, CDR2 SYDVKM. The V and J ends lost 7 bases and 7 bases, in that order; junction bases with no gene match: 9. The length of the CDR3 is 15 residues. This CDR3 reads CASNSGTGGGHTQYF. The CDR3 coding sequence is TGTGCCAGCAATTCCGGGACAGGGGGCGGACATACGCAGTATTTT.

The rearrangement joins TRBV5-1 to TRBJ2-7; 8 bases line up with TRBD2. Germline-derived CDR1 and CDR2 are SGHRS and YFSETQ. The CDR3 runs to 15 residues. Trimming took 4 bases from V and 5 from J; bases not matched to a gene: 11. CDR3 sequence: CASSLQAETSDEQYF. The CDR3, as DNA: TGCGCCAGCAGCCTTCAGGCTGAGACTAGCGACGAGCAGTACTTC.

In its sample, this clonotype was seen a few times. This rearrangement joins TRBV3-1 to TRBJ2-1, with TRBD2 as a possible D gene (5 bases). CDR1 is LGHDT, CDR2 YNNKEL, per germline (reference sequence). The CDR3 totals 16 residues. V was cut by 4 bases and J by 9 bases, with 22 bases left in between. The CDR3 protein is CASSRGSGRLAIEQFF. CDR3 sequence (DNA): TGTGCCAGCAGCCGAGGAAGCGGCCGGCTCGCGATTGAGCAGTTCTTC.

The chain employs TRBV12-3 or TRBV12-4 and TRBJ2-6; the D is unclear. CDR3 length: 15 residues. V was pared by 3 bases and J by 0 bases, with 6 bases between. The CDR3 sequence: CASSFRISGANVLTF. For the CDR3, the DNA is TGTGCCAGCAGTTTCAGGATCTCTGGGGCCAACGTCCTGACTTTC.

This clonotype has a handful of counts. The V call is TRBV10-3, the J call TRBJ2-5, with 9 positions matching TRBD2. The V and J ends lost 4 bases and 1 base, in that order; junction bases with no gene match: 7. Looked up from germline, CDR1 is ENHRY and CDR2 is SYGVKD. The CDR3 is 16 amino acids. As DNA, the CDR3 is TGTGCCATCAGTGGCGGGTTAGCGGGGGTCCAAGAGACCCAGTACTTC. Protein sequence: CAISGGLAGVQETQYF.

This clonotype was counted only a few times. This chain uses TRBV3-1 with TRBJ2-7; 10 nucleotides agree with TRBD2. After removal of 4 bases from V and 2 bases from J, the junction contained 5 bases not matched to a gene. CDR3 length equals 15 residues. Germline V gene lookup returns CDR1 LGHDT and CDR2 YNNKEL (reference sequence). The CDR3 spells CASSPQAGGPYEQYF. In nucleotides, the CDR3 is TGTGCCAGCAGCCCCCAAGCGGGAGGGCCCTACGAGCAGTACTTC.

This chain connects TRBV20-1 to TRBJ1-5; 7 nucleotides line up with TRBD1. Looked up from germline, CDR1 is DFQATT and CDR2 is SNEGSKA (reference sequence). Trimming removed 1 base from V and 3 bases from J; junction bases left unmatched: 6. The length of the CDR3 is 15 residues. As DNA, the CDR3 is TGCAGTGCTAGAGTTAACAGGGGCTACAATCAGCCCCAGCATTTT. Encoded protein: CSARVNRGYNQPQHF.